The TCR beta chain described here comes from a study of graft-versus-host responses after intestinal transplantation. Turning to this clone: The target antigen is unknown.

Produced via immunoSEQ multiplex PCR; TCRdb's table is partial and in-frame only. The table lists under 140,000 clones, roughly 95% of them singletons. The receptor was derived from a human donor who received an intestinal transplant. The input for sequencing was unstimulated CD8+ T cells sorted from spleen or lymph node cells, taken before intestinal transplant.

The DNA for the CDR3 is TGTGCCAGCAGCCCGCCGGGACAACCCTACGAGCAGTACTTC. Its translation is CASSPPGQPYEQYF. The chain is built from TRBV7-9 and TRBJ2-7; D possibly corresponds to TRBD1 (6 bases). The V and J ends lost 5 bases and 2 bases respectively, with 13 bases between them. The germline V gene encodes CDR1 SEHNR and CDR2 FQNEAQ (reference sequence). The CDR3 spans 14 residues.